This T cell receptor beta chain was recorded in a study of shared clonotypes between healthy human individuals. Study in general: Used for every donor were three CD4 naive, three CD4 memory, two CD8 naive and one CD8 memory plate.

Donors were healthy HIV-negative adults without recent acute infections or vaccinations. A CD45RA-negative memory subset and a CD45RA+ naive subset were separated from the CD4+ cells. The data were produced by immunoSEQ multiplex PCR, yet TCRdb's version contains in-frame clones alone and is incomplete. The data contain more than 1.2 million clones, roughly 98.5% of them singletons. After removal of 2 bases from V and 4 bases from J, the junction contained 6 bases not matched to a gene. This CDR3 has 17 amino acids. The germline CDR1 and CDR2 sequences are LGHNA and YNFKEQ. Sequenced sample: naive CD4+ T cells sorted from blood. The subset is: CD45RA+ positively selected. The V call is TRBV4-2, the J call TRBJ2-1; 12 positions match TRBD2. The TCR sequence derives from a young man in good health. CDR3: CASSQPGTSGPYNEQFF. The CDR3 DNA reads TGTGCCAGCAGCCAACCCGGGACTAGCGGGCCTTACAATGAGCAGTTCTTC.